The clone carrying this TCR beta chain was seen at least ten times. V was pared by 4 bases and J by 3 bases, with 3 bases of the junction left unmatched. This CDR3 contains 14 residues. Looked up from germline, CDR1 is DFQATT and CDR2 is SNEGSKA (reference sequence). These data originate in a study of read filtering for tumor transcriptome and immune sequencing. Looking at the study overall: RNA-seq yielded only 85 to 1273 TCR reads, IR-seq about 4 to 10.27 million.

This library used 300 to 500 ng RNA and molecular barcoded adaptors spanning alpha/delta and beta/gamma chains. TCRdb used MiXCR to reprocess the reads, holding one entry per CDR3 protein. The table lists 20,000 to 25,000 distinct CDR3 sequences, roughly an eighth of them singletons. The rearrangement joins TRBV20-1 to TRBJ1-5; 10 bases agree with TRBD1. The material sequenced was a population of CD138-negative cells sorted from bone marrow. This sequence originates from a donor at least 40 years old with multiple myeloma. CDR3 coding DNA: TGCAGTGCTACCGGGACAGGGGTCAATCAGCCCCAGCATTTT. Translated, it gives CSATGTGVNQPQHF.